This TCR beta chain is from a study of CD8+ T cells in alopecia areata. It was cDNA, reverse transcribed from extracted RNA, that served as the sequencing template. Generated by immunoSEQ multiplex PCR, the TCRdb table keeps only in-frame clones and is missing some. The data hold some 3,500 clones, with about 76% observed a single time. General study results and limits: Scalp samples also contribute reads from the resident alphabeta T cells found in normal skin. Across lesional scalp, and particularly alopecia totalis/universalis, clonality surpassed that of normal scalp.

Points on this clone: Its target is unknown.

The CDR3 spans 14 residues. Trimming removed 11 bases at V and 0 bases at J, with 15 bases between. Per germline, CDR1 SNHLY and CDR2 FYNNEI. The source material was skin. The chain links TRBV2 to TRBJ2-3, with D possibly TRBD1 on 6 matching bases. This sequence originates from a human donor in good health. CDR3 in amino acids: CASRQATSTDTQYF. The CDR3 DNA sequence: TGTGCCTCCCGACAGGCGACTAGCACAGATACGCAGTATTTT.